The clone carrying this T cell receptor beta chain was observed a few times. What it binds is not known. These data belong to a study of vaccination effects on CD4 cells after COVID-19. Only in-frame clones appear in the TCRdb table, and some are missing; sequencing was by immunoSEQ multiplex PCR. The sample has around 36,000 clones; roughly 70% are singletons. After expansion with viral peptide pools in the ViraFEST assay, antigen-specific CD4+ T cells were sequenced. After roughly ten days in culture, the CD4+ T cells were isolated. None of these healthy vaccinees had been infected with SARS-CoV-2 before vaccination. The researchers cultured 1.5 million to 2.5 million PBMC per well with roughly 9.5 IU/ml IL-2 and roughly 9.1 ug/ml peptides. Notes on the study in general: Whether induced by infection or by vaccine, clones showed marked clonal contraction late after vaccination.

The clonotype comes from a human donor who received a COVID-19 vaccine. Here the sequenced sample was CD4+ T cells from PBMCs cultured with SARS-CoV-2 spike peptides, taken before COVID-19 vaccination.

CDR3 DNA: TGTGCCAGCCAACCTAGGGAGGGACAGGAGCTTTATGGCTACACCTTC. Translated, it gives CASQPREGQELYGYTF. V and J are TRBV28 and TRBJ1-2; TRBD1 agrees at 8 bases. This CDR3 spans 16 amino acids. CDR1 and CDR2 from the germline V gene are MDHEN and SYDVKM. The V segment lost 8 bases and the J segment 5 bases; nucleotides outside the gene matches: 16.